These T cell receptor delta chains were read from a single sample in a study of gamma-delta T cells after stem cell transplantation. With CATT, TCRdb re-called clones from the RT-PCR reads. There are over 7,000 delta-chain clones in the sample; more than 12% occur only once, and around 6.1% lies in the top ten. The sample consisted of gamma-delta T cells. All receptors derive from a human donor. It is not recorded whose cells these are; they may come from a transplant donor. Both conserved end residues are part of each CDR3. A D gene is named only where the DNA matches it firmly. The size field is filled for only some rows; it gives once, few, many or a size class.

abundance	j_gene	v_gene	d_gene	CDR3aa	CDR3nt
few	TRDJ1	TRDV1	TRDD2	CALGVSDLPTLLGKGGGNQFTDKLIF	TGTGCTCTTGGGGTCAGTGACCTTCCTACTCTACTGGGTAAGGGTGGCGGCAATCAATTCACCGATAAACTCATCTTT
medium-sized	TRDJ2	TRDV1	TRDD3	CALGNPLSTGDTNGSQLFF	TGTGCTCTTGGGAATCCCTTGTCTACGGGGGATACTAATGGGTCACAACTCTTCTTT
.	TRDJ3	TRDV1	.	CALGEWEGTDSWDTRQMFF	TGTGCTCTTGGGGAATGGGAAGGGACCGACTCCTGGGACACCCGACAGATGTTTTTC
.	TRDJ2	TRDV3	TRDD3	CAFSPTGDTTLTAQLFF	TGTGCCTTTTCTCCTACGGGGGATACGACTTTGACAGCACAACTCTTCTTT
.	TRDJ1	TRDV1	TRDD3	CALGELDWAGPPLGDRGKLIF	TGTGCTCTTGGGGAACTAGATTGGGCGGGCCCACCACTGGGGGATAGGGGTAAACTCATCTTT
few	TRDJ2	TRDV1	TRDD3	CALGELFLLRYWGIPDRPPLTAQLFF	TGTGCTCTTGGGGAACTCTTTCTGTTAAGGTACTGGGGGATCCCTGATCGACCGCCTTTGACAGCACAACTCTTCTTT
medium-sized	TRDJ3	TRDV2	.	CACDWGSRDTRQMFF	TGTGCCTGTGACTGGGGATCCCGGGACACCCGACAGATGTTTTTC
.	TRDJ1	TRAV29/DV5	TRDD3	CAASFLVSRTGDTLFTDKLIF	TGTGCAGCAAGCTTCCTCGTTTCCCGTACTGGGGATACCCTCTTCACCGATAAACTCATCTTT
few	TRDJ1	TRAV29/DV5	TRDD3	CAASVVFLLGDTDKLIF	TGTGCAGCAAGCGTTGTTTTCCTACTGGGGGATACCGATAAACTCATCTTT
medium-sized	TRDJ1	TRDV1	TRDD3	CALGEPPFLRSGGSAATDKLIF	TGTGCTCTTGGGGAGCCCCCCTTTCTAAGGTCTGGGGGATCCGCCGCCACCGATAAACTCATCTTT
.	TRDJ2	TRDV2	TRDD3	CACDPILGDTRAAQLFF	TGTGCCTGTGACCCGATACTGGGGGATACGCGAGCAGCACAACTCTTCTTT
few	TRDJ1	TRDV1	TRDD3	CALGELPGGPSWGYQYTDKLIF	TGTGCTCTTGGGGAACTCCCCGGGGGTCCCTCCTGGGGGTATCAGTACACCGATAAACTCATCTTT
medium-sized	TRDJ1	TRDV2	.	CACDTEVLADKLIF	TGTGCCTGTGACACCGAAGTACTGGCCGATAAACTCATCTTT
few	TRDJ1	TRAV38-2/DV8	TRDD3	CAYRILWGSPRAELIF	TGTGCTTATAGGATCCTCTGGGGGTCCCCCCGGGCCGAACTCATCTTT
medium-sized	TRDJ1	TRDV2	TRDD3	CACDPNLPLQGLGDTRTDKLIF	TGTGCCTGTGACCCGAATCTTCCTCTCCAGGGACTGGGGGATACGCGGACCGATAAACTCATCTTT
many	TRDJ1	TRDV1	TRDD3	CALGESVLPGGFRTDKLIF	TGTGCTCTTGGGGAAAGCGTCCTTCCTGGGGGATTCCGCACCGATAAACTCATCTTT
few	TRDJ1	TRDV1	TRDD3	CALGELPDPGGGFGYTDKLIF	TGTGCTCTTGGGGAACTACCCGACCCAGGTGGGGGATTTGGGTACACCGATAAACTCATCTTT
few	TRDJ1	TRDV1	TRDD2	CALGGTGGLPSYGFRWARYTDKLIF	TGTGCTCTTGGGGGAACGGGGGGCCTTCCTTCCTACGGTTTTCGCTGGGCCCGCTACACCGATAAACTCATCTTT
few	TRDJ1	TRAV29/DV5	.	CAATLNGVPKWGFFTATDKLIF	TGTGCAGCAACCCTAAATGGGGTTCCTAAGTGGGGATTCTTTACTGCAACCGATAAACTCATCTTT
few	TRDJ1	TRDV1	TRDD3	CALGDTHCVLGDTDTDKLIF	TGTGCTCTTGGGGACACCCACTGCGTACTGGGGGATACGGACACCGATAAACTCATCTTT
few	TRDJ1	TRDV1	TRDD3	CALGPRISYTLTGGYVHKLIF	TGTGCTCTTGGGCCTCGGATTTCCTACACCCTAACTGGGGGATATGTACATAAACTCATCTTT
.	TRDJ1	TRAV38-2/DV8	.	CAYRSGPSSAYWGPSTDKLIF	TGTGCTTATAGGAGCGGGCCTTCCTCGGCGTACTGGGGGCCCTCCACCGATAAACTCATCTTT
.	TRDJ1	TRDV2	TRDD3	CACDIPGPAGGYSSDTDKLIF	TGTGCCTGTGATATTCCCGGTCCCGCTGGGGGATACAGTTCGGACACCGATAAACTCATCTTT
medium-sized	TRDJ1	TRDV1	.	CALGETYVPLGTDKLIF	TGTGCTCTTGGGGAAACCTACGTACCACTTGGGACCGATAAACTCATCTTT
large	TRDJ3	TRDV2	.	CACDPVGYSWDTRQMFF	TGTGCCTGTGACCCTGTTGGATACTCCTGGGACACCCGACAGATGTTTTTC
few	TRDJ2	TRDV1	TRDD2	CALGDSPPVFLRPWWGTAQLFF	TGTGCTCTTGGGGATTCACCTCCCGTTTTCCTACGCCCTTGGTGGGGGACAGCACAACTCTTCTTT
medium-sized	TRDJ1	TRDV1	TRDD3	CALGERFPGGPDKLIF	TGTGCTCTTGGGGAACGTTTCCCTGGGGGTCCCGATAAACTCATCTTT
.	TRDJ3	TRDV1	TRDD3	CALSVASRVLGDTWDTRQMFF	TGTGCTCTCTCGGTGGCTTCGCGAGTACTGGGGGATACCTGGGACACCCGACAGATGTTTTTC
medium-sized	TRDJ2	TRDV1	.	CALGGRPSRVLGSPLTAQLFF	TGTGCTCTTGGGGGACGGCCTTCCCGAGTACTGGGTTCTCCTTTGACAGCACAACTCTTCTTT
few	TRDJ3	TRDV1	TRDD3	CALGERPHSGGDTLLSSWDTRQMFF	TGTGCTCTTGGGGAACGCCCACATTCCGGAGGGGATACGCTGTTGAGCTCCTGGGACACCCGACAGATGTTTTTC
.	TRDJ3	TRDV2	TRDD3	CACDRWGISSSWDTRQMFF	TGTGCCTGTGACCGCTGGGGGATATCGAGCTCCTGGGACACCCGACAGATGTTTTTC
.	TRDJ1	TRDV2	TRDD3	CACDSSPVPPVLGDTNTDKLIF	TGTGCCTGTGACAGCTCGCCCGTCCCCCCAGTACTGGGGGATACTAACACCGATAAACTCATCTTT
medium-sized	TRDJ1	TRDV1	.	CALGERWYGDKLIF	TGTGCTCTTGGGGAACGGTGGTACGGGGATAAACTCATCTTT
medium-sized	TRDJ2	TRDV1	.	CALAPGVQRGDYLTAQLFF	TGTGCTCTTGCTCCCGGGGTCCAACGGGGGGACTACCTGACAGCACAACTCTTCTTT
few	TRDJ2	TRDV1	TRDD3	CALGELTLPTGGYKVCNLTAQLFF	TGTGCTCTTGGGGAACTGACTCTTCCTACTGGGGGATATAAGGTGTGTAATTTGACAGCACAACTCTTCTTT
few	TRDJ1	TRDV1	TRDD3	CALGERGNPRPGGYGGTDKLIF	TGTGCTCTTGGGGAAAGAGGGAACCCGCGTCCTGGGGGATACGGGGGCACCGATAAACTCATCTTT
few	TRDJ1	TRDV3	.	CAFGPEEGRYKLIF	TGTGCCTTTGGCCCGGAGGAGGGGAGGTATAAACTCATCTTT
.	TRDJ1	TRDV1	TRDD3	CALGELFPTSVLGDDTDKLIF	TGTGCTCTTGGGGAACTCTTTCCTACGTCGGTACTGGGGGATGACACCGATAAACTCATCTTT
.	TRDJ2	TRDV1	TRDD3	CALGAGGLPRILGDTTAQLFF	TGTGCTCTTGGGGCTGGGGGACTTCCTAGAATACTGGGGGATACGACAGCACAACTCTTCTTT
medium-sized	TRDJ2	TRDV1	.	CALGEQLPRNSGGQATAQLFF	TGTGCTCTTGGGGAACAGCTTCCTAGAAATTCTGGGGGACAGGCGACAGCACAACTCTTCTTT
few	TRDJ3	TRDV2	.	CACDDYTKGWDTRQMFF	TGTGCCTGTGACGATTATACGAAGGGATGGGACACCCGACAGATGTTTTTC
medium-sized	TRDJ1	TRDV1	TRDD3	CALGDNPRPSQKLGDPYTDKLIF	TGTGCTCTTGGGGATAATCCCAGGCCTTCCCAAAAGCTGGGGGACCCGTACACCGATAAACTCATCTTT
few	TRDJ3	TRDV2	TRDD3	CACDPLLGDTPSSWDTRQMFF	TGTGCCTGTGATCCCTTACTGGGGGATACGCCTAGCTCCTGGGACACCCGACAGATGTTTTTC
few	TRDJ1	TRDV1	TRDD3	CALGEPPFSSYASESPDTRWGIRVGYTDKLIF	TGTGCTCTTGGGGAACCCCCATTCAGCTCCTACGCTTCCGAATCTCCCGACACTCGATGGGGGATACGGGTCGGCTACACCGATAAACTCATCTTT
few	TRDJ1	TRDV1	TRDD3	CALGDPPGGDWGIPCTDKLIF	TGTGCTCTTGGGGACCCCCCGGGAGGGGACTGGGGGATACCGTGCACCGATAAACTCATCTTT
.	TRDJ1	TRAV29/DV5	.	CAASGPLRGTRHTDKLIF	TGTGCAGCAAGCGGGCCCCTACGCGGTACGCGACACACCGATAAACTCATCTTT
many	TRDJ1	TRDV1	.	CALGPQGYCLYTDKLIF	TGTGCTCTTGGGCCACAGGGGTACTGCTTGTACACCGATAAACTCATCTTT
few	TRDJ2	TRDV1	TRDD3	CALGELEPLHRLYWGPVLALTAQLFF	TGTGCTCTTGGGGAACTAGAGCCGTTGCACCGACTGTACTGGGGGCCAGTTTTGGCTTTGACAGCACAACTCTTCTTT
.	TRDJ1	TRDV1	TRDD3	CALGELALQLGERGDKLIF	TGTGCTCTTGGGGAACTAGCTCTACAACTGGGGGAGAGGGGCGATAAACTCATCTTT
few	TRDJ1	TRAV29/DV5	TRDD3	CAANEYGDTPSTDKLIF	TGTGCAGCAAACGAGTATGGGGATACTCCTAGCACCGATAAACTCATCTTT
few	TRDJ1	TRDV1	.	CALGEFPGYPSESGDHYDKLIF	TGTGCTCTTGGGGAATTCCCCGGGTACCCTTCAGAATCTGGGGATCACTACGATAAACTCATCTTT
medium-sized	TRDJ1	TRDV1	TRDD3	CALGEPRGIRDDKLIF	TGTGCTCTTGGGGAACCTCGGGGGATACGAGACGATAAACTCATCTTT
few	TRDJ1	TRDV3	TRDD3	CALWTGVGGYTDKLIF	TGTGCCCTCTGGACAGGTGTAGGGGGATACACCGATAAGCTCATCTTT
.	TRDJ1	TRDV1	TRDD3	CALGELNPNGDWGTCNDDKLIF	TGTGCTCTTGGGGAACTTAACCCTAACGGGGACTGGGGGACGTGTAATGACGATAAACTCATCTTT
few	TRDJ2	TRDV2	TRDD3	CACDTLGDLTAQLFF	TGTGCCTGTGACACCCTGGGGGATTTGACAGCACAACTCTTCTTT
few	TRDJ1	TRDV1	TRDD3	CALGELDEFNNDWGYAFTDKLIF	TGTGCTCTTGGGGAACTAGATGAATTCAACAACGATTGGGGATACGCCTTCACCGATAAACTCATCTTT